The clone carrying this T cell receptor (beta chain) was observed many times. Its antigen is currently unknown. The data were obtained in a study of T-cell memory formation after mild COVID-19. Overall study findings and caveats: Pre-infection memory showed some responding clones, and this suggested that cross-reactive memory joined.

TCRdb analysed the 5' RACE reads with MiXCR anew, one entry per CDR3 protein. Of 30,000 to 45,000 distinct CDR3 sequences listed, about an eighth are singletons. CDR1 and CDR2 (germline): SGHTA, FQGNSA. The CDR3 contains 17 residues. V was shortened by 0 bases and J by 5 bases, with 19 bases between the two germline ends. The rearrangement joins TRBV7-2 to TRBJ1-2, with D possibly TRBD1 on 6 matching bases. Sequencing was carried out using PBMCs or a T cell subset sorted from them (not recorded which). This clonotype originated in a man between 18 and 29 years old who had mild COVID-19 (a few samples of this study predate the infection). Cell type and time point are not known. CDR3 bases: TGTGCCAGCAGCTTAGCGTATTCGGGGGCCAGACCGTATGGCTACACCTTC. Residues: CASSLAYSGARPYGYTF.